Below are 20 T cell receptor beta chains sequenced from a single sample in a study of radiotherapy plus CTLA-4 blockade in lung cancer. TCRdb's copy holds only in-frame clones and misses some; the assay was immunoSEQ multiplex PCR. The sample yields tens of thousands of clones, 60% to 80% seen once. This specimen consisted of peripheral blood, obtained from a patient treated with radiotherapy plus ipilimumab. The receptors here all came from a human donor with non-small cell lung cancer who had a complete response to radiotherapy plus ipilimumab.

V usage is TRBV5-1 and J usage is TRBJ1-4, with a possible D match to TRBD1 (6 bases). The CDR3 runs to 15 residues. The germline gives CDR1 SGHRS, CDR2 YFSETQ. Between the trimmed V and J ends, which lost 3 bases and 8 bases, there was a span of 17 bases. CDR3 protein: CASSSPGDGGEKLFF. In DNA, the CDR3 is TGCGCCAGCAGCTCACCAGGGGACGGGGGGGAAAAACTGTTTTTT.

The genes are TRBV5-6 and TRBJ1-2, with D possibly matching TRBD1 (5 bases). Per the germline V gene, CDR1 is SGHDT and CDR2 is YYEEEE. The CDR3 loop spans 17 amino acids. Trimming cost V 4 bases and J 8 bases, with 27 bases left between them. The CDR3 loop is CASSLPLRGTQTRGYTF. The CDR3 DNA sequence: TGTGCCAGCAGCCTCCCCCTCCGCGGGACTCAAACGAGGGGCTACACCTTC.

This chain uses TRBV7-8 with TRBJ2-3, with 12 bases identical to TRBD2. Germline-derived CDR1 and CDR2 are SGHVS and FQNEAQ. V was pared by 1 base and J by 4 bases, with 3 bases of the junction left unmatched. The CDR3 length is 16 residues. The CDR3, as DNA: TGTGCCAGCAGCTTAGGGGCTAGCGGGAGGGCAGATACGCAGTATTTT. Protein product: CASSLGASGRADTQYF.

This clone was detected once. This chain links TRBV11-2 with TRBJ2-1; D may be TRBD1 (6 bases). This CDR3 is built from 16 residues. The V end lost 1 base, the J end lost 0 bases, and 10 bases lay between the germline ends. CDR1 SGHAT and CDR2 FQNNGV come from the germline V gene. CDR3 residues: CASSLGDTSSYNEQFF. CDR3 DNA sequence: TGTGCCAGCAGCTTAGGGGACACGAGCTCCTACAATGAGCAGTTCTTC.

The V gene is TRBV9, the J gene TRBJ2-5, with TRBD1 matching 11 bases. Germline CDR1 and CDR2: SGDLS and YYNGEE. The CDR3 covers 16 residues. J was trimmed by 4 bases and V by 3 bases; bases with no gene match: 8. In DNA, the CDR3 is TGTGCCAGCAGCGCCCGGGACAGGGGGGAAACAGAGACCCAGTACTTC. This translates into CASSARDRGETETQYF.

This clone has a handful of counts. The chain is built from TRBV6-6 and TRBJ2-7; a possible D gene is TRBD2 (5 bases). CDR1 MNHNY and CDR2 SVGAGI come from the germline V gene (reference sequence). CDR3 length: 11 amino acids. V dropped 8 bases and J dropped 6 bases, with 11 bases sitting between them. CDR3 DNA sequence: TGTGCCAGCTCAACGGGAATCGAGCAGTACTTC. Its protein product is CASSTGIEQYF.

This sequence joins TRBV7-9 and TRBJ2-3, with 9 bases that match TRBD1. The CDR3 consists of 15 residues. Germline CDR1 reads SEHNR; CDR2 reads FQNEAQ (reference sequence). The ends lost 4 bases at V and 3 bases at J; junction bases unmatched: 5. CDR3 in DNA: TGTGCCAGCAGCTACTCCGGGACAGGGACAGATACGCAGTATTTT. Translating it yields CASSYSGTGTDTQYF.

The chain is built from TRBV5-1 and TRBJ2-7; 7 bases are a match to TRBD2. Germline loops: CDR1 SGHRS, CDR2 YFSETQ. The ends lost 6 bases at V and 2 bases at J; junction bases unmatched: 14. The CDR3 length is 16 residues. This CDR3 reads CASTPSGSSGTYEQYF. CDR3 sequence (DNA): TGCGCCAGCACCCCTTCCGGGTCTAGCGGAACCTACGAGCAGTACTTC.

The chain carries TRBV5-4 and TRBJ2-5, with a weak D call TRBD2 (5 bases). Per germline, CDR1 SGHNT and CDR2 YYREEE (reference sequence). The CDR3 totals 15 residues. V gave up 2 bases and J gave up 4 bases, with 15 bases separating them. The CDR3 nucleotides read TGTGCCAGCAGCTTCGGACTGTCGGAGGCAGAGACCCAGTACTTC. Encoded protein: CASSFGLSEAETQYF.

As DNA, the CDR3 is TGCAGCGCGCTCGGGAACGGAAATGAAAAACTGTTTTTT. This codes for CSALGNGNEKLFF. V is TRBV29-1 and J is TRBJ1-4, with unresolved D. Trimming stripped 7 bases from V and 5 bases from J, with 14 bases between. Germline-derived CDR1 and CDR2 are SQVTM and ANQGSEA. The CDR3 runs 13 residues. Supplemented by reference TRBV29-1 and TRBJ1-4, the full variable domain reads SAVISQKPSRDICQRGTSLTIQCQVDSQVTMMFWYRQQPGQSLTLIATANQGSEATYESGFVIDKFPISRPNLTFSTLTVSNMSPEDSSIYLCSALGNGNEKLFFGSGTQLSVL.

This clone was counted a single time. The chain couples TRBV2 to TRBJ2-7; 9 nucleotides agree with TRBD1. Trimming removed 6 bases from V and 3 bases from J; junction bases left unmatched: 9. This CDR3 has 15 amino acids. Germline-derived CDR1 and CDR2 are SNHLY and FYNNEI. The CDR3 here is CASRDTGQGYYEQYF. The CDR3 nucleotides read TGTGCCAGCAGAGATACGGGACAGGGCTACTACGAGCAGTACTTC.

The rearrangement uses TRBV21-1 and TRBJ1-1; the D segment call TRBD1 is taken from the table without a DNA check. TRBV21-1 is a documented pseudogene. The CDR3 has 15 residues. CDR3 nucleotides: TGTGCCAGCACCCCCCCTGGGCAAAAGAACACTGAAGCTTTCTTT. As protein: CASTPPGQKNTEAFF.

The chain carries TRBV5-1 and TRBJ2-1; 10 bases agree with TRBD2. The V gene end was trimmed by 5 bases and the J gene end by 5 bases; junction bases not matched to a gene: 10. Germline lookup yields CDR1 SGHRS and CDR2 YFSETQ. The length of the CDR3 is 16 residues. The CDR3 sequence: CASSPPGLANNNEQFF. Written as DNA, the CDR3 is TGCGCCAGCAGTCCACCGGGACTAGCGAATAACAATGAGCAGTTCTTC.

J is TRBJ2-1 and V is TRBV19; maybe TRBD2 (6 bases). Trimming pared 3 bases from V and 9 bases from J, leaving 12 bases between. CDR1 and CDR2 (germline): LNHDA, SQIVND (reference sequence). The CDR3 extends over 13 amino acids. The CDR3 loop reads CASSITSRVEQFF. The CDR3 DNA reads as TGTGCCAGTAGTATCACTAGCCGCGTTGAGCAGTTCTTC.

The chain's CDR3 is CASRGGGPSEQFF. DNA for the CDR3: TGTGCCAGCAGGGGAGGGGGGCCGTCTGAGCAGTTCTTC. J is TRBJ2-1 and V is TRBV13; maybe TRBD2 (7 bases). The length of the CDR3 is 13 residues. Germline values: CDR1 PRHDT, CDR2 FYEKMQ (reference sequence). V lost 6 bases to trimming and J lost 9 bases, with 15 bases between them.

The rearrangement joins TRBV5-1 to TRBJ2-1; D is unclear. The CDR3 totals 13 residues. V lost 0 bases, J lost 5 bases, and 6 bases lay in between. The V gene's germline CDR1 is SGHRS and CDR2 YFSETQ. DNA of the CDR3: TGCGCCAGCAGCTTGGGCAGAAACAATGAGCAGTTCTTC. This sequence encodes CASSLGRNNEQFF.

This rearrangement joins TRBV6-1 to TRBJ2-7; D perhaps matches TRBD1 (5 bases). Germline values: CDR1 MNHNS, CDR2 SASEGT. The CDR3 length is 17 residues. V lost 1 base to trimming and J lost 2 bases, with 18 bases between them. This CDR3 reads CASSEVRLAAGTYEQYF. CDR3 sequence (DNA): TGTGCCAGCAGTGAAGTAAGGTTGGCGGCAGGGACCTACGAGCAGTACTTC.

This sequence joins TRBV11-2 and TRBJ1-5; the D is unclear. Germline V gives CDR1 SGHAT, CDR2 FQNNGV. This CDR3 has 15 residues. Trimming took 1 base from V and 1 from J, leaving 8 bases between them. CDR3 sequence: CASSLVAGSNQPQHF. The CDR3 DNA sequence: TGTGCCAGCAGCTTAGTGGCGGGAAGCAATCAGCCCCAGCATTTT.

In nucleotides, the CDR3 is TGTGCCAGCAGATTGACCGGGACAGGGGTCAATGAGCAGTTCTTC. This sequence encodes CASRLTGTGVNEQFF. The chain joins TRBV6-5 to TRBJ2-1, with TRBD1 matching 10 bases. Germline lookup yields CDR1 MNHEY and CDR2 SVGAGI. The length of the CDR3 is 15 residues. The junction had 8 bases not matched to a gene; V was cut back by 6 bases and J by 6 bases.

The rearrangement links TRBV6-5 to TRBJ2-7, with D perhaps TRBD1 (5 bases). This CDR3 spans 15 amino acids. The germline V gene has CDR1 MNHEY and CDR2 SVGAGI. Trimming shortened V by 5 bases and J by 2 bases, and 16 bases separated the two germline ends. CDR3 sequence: CASSAISTATYEQYF. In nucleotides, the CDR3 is TGTGCCAGCAGTGCAATATCGACAGCTACCTACGAGCAGTACTTC.